Following are 2 T cell receptor beta chains from one sample sequenced in a study of cytomegalovirus exposure and HLA in healthy donors. 60 Vbeta and 13 Jbeta primers were used in PCR. The repertoire was sequenced with immunoSEQ multiplex PCR; TCRdb's copy has only in-frame clones and lacks some. The table has approximately 130,000 clones, about 70% seen once. The sequenced sample was PBMCs. The receptors were gathered from a woman in her thirties or forties in good health and CMV-seronegative.

The DNA of the CDR3 is TGCAGCGTTGGTGGCCCAGGGAACACCGGGGAGCTGTTTTTT. Encoded protein: CSVGGPGNTGELFF. The chain carries TRBV29-1 and TRBJ2-2, with D uncertain. Trimming took off 4 bases at V and 1 base at J, with 10 bases between the two ends. The CDR3 totals 14 residues. From germline, CDR1 is SQVTM and CDR2 ANQGSEA.

This clone was recorded a few times. The genes are TRBV27 and TRBJ2-7, with D possibly being TRBD1 (5 bases). The CDR3 length is 16 residues. V was clipped by 2 bases and J by 0 bases, with 14 bases between them. The germline V gene has CDR1 MNHEY and CDR2 SMNVEV (reference sequence). The CDR3 sequence: CASSLRWGRSSYEQYF. CDR3 nucleotides: TGTGCCAGCAGTTTAAGATGGGGCCGGAGCTCCTACGAGCAGTACTTC.